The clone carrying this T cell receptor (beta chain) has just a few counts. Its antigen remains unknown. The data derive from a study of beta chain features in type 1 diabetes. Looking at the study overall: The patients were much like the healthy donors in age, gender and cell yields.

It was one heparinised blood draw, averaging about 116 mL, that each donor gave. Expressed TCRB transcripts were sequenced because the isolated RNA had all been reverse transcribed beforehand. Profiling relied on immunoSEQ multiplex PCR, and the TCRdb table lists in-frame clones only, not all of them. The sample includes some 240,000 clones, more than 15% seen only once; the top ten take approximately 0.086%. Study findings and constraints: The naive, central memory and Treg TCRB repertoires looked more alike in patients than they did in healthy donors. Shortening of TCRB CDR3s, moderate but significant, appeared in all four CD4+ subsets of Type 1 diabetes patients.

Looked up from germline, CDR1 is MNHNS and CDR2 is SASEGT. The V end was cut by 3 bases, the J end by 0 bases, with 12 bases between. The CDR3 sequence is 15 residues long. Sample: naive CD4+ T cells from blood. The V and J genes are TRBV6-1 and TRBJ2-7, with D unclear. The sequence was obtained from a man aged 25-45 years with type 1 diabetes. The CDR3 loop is CASSDFGGSSYEQYF. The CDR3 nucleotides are TGTGCCAGCAGTGACTTTGGCGGAAGCTCCTACGAGCAGTACTTC.